This T cell receptor beta chain appears in the sequencing data of a study of neurological immune-mediated disorders. Regarding the study as a whole: Across subjects, expanded clones had no CDR3 amino acid sequences in common, pointing to private repertoires in all groups.

This clonotype was seen many times. Its antigen is undetermined. With 6 bases removed from V and 0 bases from J, the gap between germline ends came to 6 bases. The CDR3 is made up of 12 amino acids. Looked up from germline, CDR1 is MNHEY and CDR2 is SMNVEV (reference sequence). cDNA was made by 5'RACE with 10-nucleotide random UMIs. TCRdb reprocessed the 5' RACE reads with MiXCR, giving one entry per CDR3 protein. The sample lists roughly 15,000 distinct CDR3 sequences, about 3.6% occurring once. The J gene is TRBJ2-7, the V gene TRBV27; D ambiguous. Sequencing was done on a sample of CD8+ T cells from blood. This receptor was taken from a woman aged 40 to 50 in good health. The CDR3: CASSPLSYEQYF. The CDR3 DNA reads as TGTGCCAGCAGCCCTCTCTCCTACGAGCAGTACTTC.